This T cell receptor (beta chain) was found in a study of Ad26.COV2.S vaccination and SARS-CoV-2 variants. Measured with immunoSEQ multiplex PCR; TCRdb has only the in-frame clones, and not every one. The data show around 300,000 clones, 88% seen once. V shed 3 bases and J 3 bases; nucleotides not matched to a gene: 6. Germline V gene data show CDR1 as SGDLS and CDR2 as YYNGEE. The CDR3 has 14 amino acids. The sample's treatment: over 15 received Ad26.COV2.S at low or high dose, single or two shots; roughly 5 received placebo; per-sample allocation not given. It was on day 63 after the first vaccine or placebo injection that samples were taken.

This TCR derives from a person aged 18-60 years who received the Ad26.COV2.S COVID-19 vaccine or a placebo. The gene calls are TRBV9 and TRBJ2-7; 7 bases map to TRBD1. Sequenced material: peripheral blood, taken in a trial of Ad26.COV2.S vaccine versus placebo. CDR3 region: CASSGRTGDYEQYF. The CDR3 region has the DNA TGTGCCAGCAGCGGACGGACAGGTGACTACGAGCAGTACTTC.